The 15 T cell receptor beta chains presented below share a single source sample, sequenced in a study of T cell therapy after organ transplantation. Their antigens remain unidentified. Sequencing was performed with immunoSEQ multiplex PCR; in TCRdb, only in-frame clones are kept and a portion is missing. The sample holds 45,000 to 50,000 clones, 94% seen once. The sequencing used CD8+ T cells from blood, collected before autologous CMV-specific T cell therapy. The source is a human patient who had received a solid organ transplant and had CMV disease.

This rearrangement joins TRBV9 to TRBJ1-5, with D tentatively TRBD1 (6 bases). V was cut by 4 bases and J by 5 bases, with 13 bases left in between. The CDR3 has 14 residues. Germline-derived CDR1 and CDR2 are SGDLS and YYNGEE. Written as DNA, the CDR3 is TGTGCCAGCAGCTTGGGAGGACAGTATCAGCCCCAGCATTTT. As protein: CASSLGGQYQPQHF.

The chain links TRBV2 to TRBJ2-1; the D is unclear. Germline V lookup: CDR1 SNHLY, CDR2 FYNNEI. V lost 3 bases and J 0 bases, leaving 12 bases between the germline ends. The CDR3 covers 16 residues. The CDR3 region is CASSDGGKDSYNEQFF. As DNA, the CDR3 is TGTGCCAGCAGTGATGGTGGGAAAGACTCCTACAATGAGCAGTTCTTC.

V gene TRBV7-9 combines with J gene TRBJ2-2, with D unresolved. There are 12 residues in the CDR3. Germline CDR1 reads SEHNR; CDR2 reads FQNEAQ (reference sequence). V was trimmed by 5 bases and J by 8 bases, leaving 9 bases between them. As DNA, the CDR3 is TGTGCCAGCAGCCCAAAGGGAGGGGAGCTGTTTTTT. Its translation is CASSPKGGELFF.

Only a few counts were recorded for this clone. The chain recombines TRBV5-4 with TRBJ1-2; no firm D call. Germline lookup yields CDR1 SGHNT and CDR2 YYREEE (reference sequence). The CDR3 contains 14 residues. V lost 0 bases to trimming and J lost 4 bases, with 10 bases between them. In DNA form, the CDR3 reads TGTGCCAGCAGCTTGGGGACGAGCCGCTATGGCTACACCTTC. Amino acid sequence: CASSLGTSRYGYTF.

J is TRBJ1-2 and V is TRBV30; unclear D gene. The CDR3 sequence is 13 residues long. Per the germline V gene, CDR1 is GTSNPN and CDR2 is SVGIG (reference sequence). With 1 base removed from V and 1 base from J, the gap between germline ends came to 7 bases. The CDR3 DNA is TGTGCCTGGAGTGGCGGATTTAACTATGGCTACACCTTC. Translating it yields CAWSGGFNYGYTF.

The V gene is TRBV7-9, the J gene TRBJ2-1, with D possibly TRBD1 on 5 matching bases. The CDR3 runs 12 residues. The ends were cut back, 2 bases at V and 7 bases at J, with 6 bases in the middle. Germline CDR1 reads SEHNR; CDR2 reads FQNEAQ (reference sequence). As DNA, the CDR3 is TGTGCCAGCAGCTTACAGGGTAATGAGCAGTTCTTC. This sequence encodes CASSLQGNEQFF.

The chain recombines TRBV6-6 with TRBJ2-7, with 8 bases aligning to TRBD2. The J segment lost 4 bases and the V segment lost 2 bases, leaving 7 bases of the junction unmatched. The CDR3 sequence is 15 residues long. Germline values: CDR1 MNHNY, CDR2 SVGAGI (reference sequence). CDR3 in DNA: TGTGCCAGCAGTTACGGGTCGGGACTAGAGTACGAGCAGTACTTC. Translated: CASSYGSGLEYEQYF.

The chain is built from TRBV2 and TRBJ2-4; 7 bases fit TRBD1. The junction had 11 bases not matched to a gene; V was cut back by 10 bases and J by 5 bases. Germline V lookup: CDR1 SNHLY, CDR2 FYNNEI. The length of the CDR3 is 14 residues. CDR3 sequence reads: CATSLFGTENIQYF. In DNA form, the CDR3 reads TGTGCCACCTCCCTTTTCGGGACAGAAAACATTCAGTACTTC.

The CDR3 spells CASSPPESRSYEQYF. In DNA form, the CDR3 reads TGTGCCAGCTCACCACCAGAGTCCCGCTCCTACGAGCAGTACTTC. V is TRBV18 and J is TRBJ2-7, with D uncertain. V shed 0 bases and J shed 0 bases, with 9 bases lying between them. Per germline, CDR1 KGHSH and CDR2 LQKENI. This CDR3 has 15 amino acids.

The chain couples TRBV2 to TRBJ1-4; D is unresolved. Germline-derived CDR1 and CDR2 are SNHLY and FYNNEI. The CDR3 extends over 14 amino acids. Trimming shortened V by 6 bases and J by 0 bases, and 8 bases separated the two germline ends. CDR3 in DNA: TGTGCCAGCAGGGCACTTACAACTAATGAAAAACTGTTTTTT. This translates into CASRALTTNEKLFF.

The chain joins TRBV27 to TRBJ2-7; a weak D match, TRBD1 (7 bases). Germline lookup yields CDR1 MNHEY and CDR2 SMNVEV (reference sequence). Trimming took off 3 bases at V and 8 bases at J, with 29 bases between the two ends. CDR3 length equals 18 residues. CDR3 residues: CASSFTIPGASAGGQQYF. CDR3 DNA sequence: TGTGCCAGCAGTTTCACGATCCCAGGGGCCAGTGCAGGGGGGCAGCAGTACTTC.

The chain recombines TRBV4-2 with TRBJ1-6; D possibly corresponds to TRBD1 (5 bases). The ends were cut back, 1 base at V and 6 bases at J, with 13 bases in the middle. Germline values: CDR1 LGHNA, CDR2 YNFKEQ. The CDR3 consists of 16 residues. CDR3 bases: TGTGCCAGCAGCCAAGGGGAAGGGGCAGGTAATTCACCCCTCCACTTT. Residues: CASSQGEGAGNSPLHF.

This clone was picked up one time. The chain carries TRBV18 and TRBJ2-7; D remains ambiguous. Trimming cost V 5 bases and J 4 bases, with 9 bases left between them. Germline CDR1 KGHSH, CDR2 LQKENI. The CDR3 has 12 amino acids. DNA for the CDR3: TGTGCCAGCTCAGTCGATATTTACGAGCAGTACTTC. Its protein product is CASSVDIYEQYF. The whole variable domain, filled in from reference TRBV18 and TRBJ2-7, reads NAGVMQNPRHLVRRRGQEARLRCSPMKGHSHVYWYRQLPEEGLKFMVYLQKENIIDESGMPKERFSAEFPKEGPSILRIQQVVRGDSAAYFCASSVDIYEQYFGPGTRLTVT.

V and J are TRBV11-2 and TRBJ1-6; D gene ambiguous. CDR3 length: 17 residues. The V end lost 0 bases, the J end lost 6 bases, and 15 bases lay between the germline ends. Germline-derived CDR1 and CDR2 are SGHAT and FQNNGV. In nucleotides, the CDR3 is TGTGCCAGCAGCTTAGATTTCAGACCCTCGACTAATTCACCCCTCCACTTT. The encoded protein is CASSLDFRPSTNSPLHF.

This chain joins TRBV7-2 and TRBJ2-1; 9 bases map to TRBD2. CDR3 length equals 16 residues. The V gene end was trimmed by 5 bases and the J gene end by 4 bases; junction bases not matched to a gene: 9. Per germline, CDR1 SGHTA and CDR2 FQGNSA. The CDR3 loop reads CASSAIAGAVYNEQFF. The CDR3 coding sequence is TGTGCCAGCAGCGCGATAGCGGGAGCGGTATACAATGAGCAGTTCTTC.